The TCR beta chain under discussion was sequenced for a study of T cell repertoires in cytomegalovirus infection. At least ten counts were recorded for this clonotype. TCRdb re-analysed the reads in MiXCR, keeping a single row per CDR3 protein. Among 450,000 to 550,000 distinct CDR3 sequences listed, more than 15% were seen once. The CDR3 is made up of 11 amino acids. CDR1 and CDR2 from the germline V gene are SNHLY and FYNNEI. J lost 6 bases, V lost 8 bases, and 3 bases had no gene match. Input material: CD8+ T cells from PBMCs. This sequence joins TRBV2 and TRBJ2-7; 8 nucleotides align to TRBD2. This receptor was obtained from a human donor in good health (CMV status not recorded). Some clones in this sample may be carry-over from other donors' samples. In DNA, the CDR3 is TGTGCCAGCGATAGCGGGATCGAGCAGTACTTC. This encodes CASDSGIEQYF.